This T cell receptor (beta chain) was recorded in a study of CD8+ T cells in alopecia areata. About the research overall: Once tofacitinib had been taken for 6 to 18 months, 6 months off drug followed. General study findings and limits: Lesional scalp, notably in alopecia totalis/universalis, had clonality above that of normal scalp. Sequence data from scalp samples additionally include resident alphabeta T cells of normal skin.

This clone turned up a few times. The antigen is unknown. PBMCs, the starting material, were the source of sorted CD4+ and CD8+ T cells. Extraction of RNA preceded its reverse transcription into cDNA, which served as the sequencing template. Libraries were prepared by immunoSEQ multiplex PCR; TCRdb keeps only in-frame clonotypes and omits some of them. The table has about 140,000 clones, 51% seen once. Between the trimmed V and J ends, which lost 0 bases and 2 bases, there was a span of 7 bases. The CDR3 sequence is 14 residues long. Looked up from germline, CDR1 is KGHSH and CDR2 is LQKENI. The sequence was obtained from a human donor with alopecia areata. The chain has TRBV18 and TRBJ1-2, with TRBD1 as a possible D gene (5 bases). Sequenced material: CD4+ T cells sorted from blood, taken at week 0. In nucleotides, the CDR3 is TGTGCCAGCTCACCACCGACAGAGAACTATGGCTACACCTTC. Translated, it gives CASSPPTENYGYTF.